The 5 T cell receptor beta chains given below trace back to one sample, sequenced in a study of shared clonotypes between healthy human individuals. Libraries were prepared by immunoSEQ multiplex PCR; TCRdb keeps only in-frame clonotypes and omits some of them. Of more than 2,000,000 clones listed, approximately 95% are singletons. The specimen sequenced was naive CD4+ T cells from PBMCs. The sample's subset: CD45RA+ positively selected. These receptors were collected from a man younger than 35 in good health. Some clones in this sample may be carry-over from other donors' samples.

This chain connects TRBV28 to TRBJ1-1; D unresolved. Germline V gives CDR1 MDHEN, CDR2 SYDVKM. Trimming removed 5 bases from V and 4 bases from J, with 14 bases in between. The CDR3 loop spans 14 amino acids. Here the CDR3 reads CASSRLTMATEAFF. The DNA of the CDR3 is TGTGCCAGCAGTCGACTGACCATGGCCACTGAAGCTTTCTTT.

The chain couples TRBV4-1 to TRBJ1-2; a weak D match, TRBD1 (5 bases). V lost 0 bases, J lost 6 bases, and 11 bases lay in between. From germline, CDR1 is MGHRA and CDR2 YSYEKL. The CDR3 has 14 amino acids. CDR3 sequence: CASSQDWDGHGYTF. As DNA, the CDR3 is TGCGCCAGCAGCCAAGATTGGGACGGCCATGGCTACACCTTC.

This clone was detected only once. CDR3 in amino acids: CASRPRDSLEKLFF. The CDR3 region has the DNA TGTGCCAGCAGACCCCGGGACAGTCTTGAAAAACTGTTTTTT. V usage is TRBV6-6 and J usage is TRBJ1-4; 7 nucleotides line up with TRBD1. Germline V gene data show CDR1 as MNHNY and CDR2 as SVGAGI (reference sequence). The V segment lost 6 bases and the J segment 7 bases; nucleotides outside the gene matches: 8. This CDR3 has 14 residues.

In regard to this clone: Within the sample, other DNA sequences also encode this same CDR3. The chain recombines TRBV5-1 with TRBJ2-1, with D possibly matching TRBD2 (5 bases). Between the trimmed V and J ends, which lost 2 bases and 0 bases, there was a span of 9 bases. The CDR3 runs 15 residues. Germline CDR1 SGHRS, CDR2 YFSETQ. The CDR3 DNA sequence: TGCGCCAGCAGCTTAGGACTCAGCTCCTACAATGAGCAGTTCTTC. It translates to CASSLGLSSYNEQFF.

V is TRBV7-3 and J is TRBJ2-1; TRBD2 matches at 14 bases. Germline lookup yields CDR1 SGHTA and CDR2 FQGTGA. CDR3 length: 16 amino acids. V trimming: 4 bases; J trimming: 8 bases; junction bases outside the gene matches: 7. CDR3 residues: CASSSQPGLAGDEQFF. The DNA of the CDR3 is TGTGCCAGCAGCTCACAACCGGGACTAGCGGGAGATGAGCAGTTCTTC.